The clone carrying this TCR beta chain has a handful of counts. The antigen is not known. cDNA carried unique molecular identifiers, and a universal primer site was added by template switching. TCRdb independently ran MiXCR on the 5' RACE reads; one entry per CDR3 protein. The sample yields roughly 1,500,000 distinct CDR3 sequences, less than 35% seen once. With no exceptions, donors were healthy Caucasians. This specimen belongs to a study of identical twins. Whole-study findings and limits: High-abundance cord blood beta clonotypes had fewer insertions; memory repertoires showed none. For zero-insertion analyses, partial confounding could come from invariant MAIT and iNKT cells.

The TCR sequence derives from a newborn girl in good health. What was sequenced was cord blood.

The CDR3 loop is CASSLGGDSSYGYTF. CDR3 bases: TGTGCCAGCAGCTTAGGGGGGGATTCAAGCTATGGCTACACCTTC. The chain carries TRBV13 and TRBJ1-2, with a weak D call TRBD1 (5 bases). The CDR3 is 15 amino acids. The V and J ends lost 0 bases and 4 bases respectively, with 12 bases between them. In germline, CDR1 is PRHDT, CDR2 FYEKMQ (reference sequence).